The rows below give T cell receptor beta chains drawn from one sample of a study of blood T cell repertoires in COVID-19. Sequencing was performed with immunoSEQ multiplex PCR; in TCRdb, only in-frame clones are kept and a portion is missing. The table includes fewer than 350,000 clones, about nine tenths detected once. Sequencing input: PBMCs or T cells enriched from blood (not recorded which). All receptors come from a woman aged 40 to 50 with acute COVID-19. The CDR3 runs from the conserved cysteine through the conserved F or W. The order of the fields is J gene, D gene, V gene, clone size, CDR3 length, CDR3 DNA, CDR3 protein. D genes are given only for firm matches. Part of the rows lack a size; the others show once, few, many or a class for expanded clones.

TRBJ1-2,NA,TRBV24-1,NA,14,TGTGCCACCAGTGACGGCAGGAGGGCGAATGGCTACACCTTC,CATSDGRRANGYTF
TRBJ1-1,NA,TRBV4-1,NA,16,TGCGCCAGCAGCCAAGATTTAGGGGAAATGAACACTGAAGCTTTCTTT,CASSQDLGEMNTEAFF
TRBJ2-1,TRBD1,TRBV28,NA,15,TGTGCCAGCAGTTTTTTGGACAGGGTTTACAATGAGCAGTTCTTC,CASSFLDRVYNEQFF
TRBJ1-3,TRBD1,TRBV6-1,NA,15,TGTGCCAGCAGTGAAGAGACAGGGTCTGGAAACACCATATATTTT,CASSEETGSGNTIYF
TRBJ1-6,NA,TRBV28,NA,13,TGTGCCAGCTCCCTCTCCTATAATTCACCCCTCCACTTT,CASSLSYNSPLHF
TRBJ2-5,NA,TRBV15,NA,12,TGTGCCACCAGCAGACAGAAAGAGACCCAGTACTTC,CATSRQKETQYF
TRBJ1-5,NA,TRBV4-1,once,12,TGCGCCAGCAGCCAAGACAGGGGGCCCCAGCATTTT,CASSQDRGPQHF
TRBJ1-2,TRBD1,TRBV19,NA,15,TGTGCCAGTCGCAACGAACAGGGGCAAATCTATGGCTACACCTTC,CASRNEQGQIYGYTF
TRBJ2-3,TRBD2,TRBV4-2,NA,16,TGTGCCAGCAGCAGGACTAGCGGGGGGCCGATGGATACGCAGTATTTT,CASSRTSGGPMDTQYF
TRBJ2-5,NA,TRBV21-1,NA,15,TGTGCCAGCAGCCCGGTCAGGGTTTTGGGAGAGACCCAGTACTTC,CASSPVRVLGETQYF
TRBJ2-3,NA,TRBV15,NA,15,TGTGCCACCAGCATCGGTGAGCGGAGCACAGATACGCAGTATTTT,CATSIGERSTDTQYF